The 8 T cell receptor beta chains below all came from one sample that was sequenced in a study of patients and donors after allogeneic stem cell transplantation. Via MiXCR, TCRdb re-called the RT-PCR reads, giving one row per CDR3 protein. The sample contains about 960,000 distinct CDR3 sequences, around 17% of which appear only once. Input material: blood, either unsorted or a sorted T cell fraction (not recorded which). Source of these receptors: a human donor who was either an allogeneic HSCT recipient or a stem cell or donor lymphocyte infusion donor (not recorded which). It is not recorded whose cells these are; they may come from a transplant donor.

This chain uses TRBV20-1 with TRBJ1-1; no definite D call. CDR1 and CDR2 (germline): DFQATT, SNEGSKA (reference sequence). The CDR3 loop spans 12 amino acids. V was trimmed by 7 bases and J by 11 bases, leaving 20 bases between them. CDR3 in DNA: TGCAGTGTTCCCGGGCCCGGTGAATTGGCTTTCTTT. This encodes CSVPGPGELAFF.

CDR3 nucleotide sequence: TGTGCCAGCAGTGGTAGGGCGGGGGACACTGAAGCTTTCTTT. It yields the protein CASSGRAGDTEAFF. The gene calls are TRBV25-1 and TRBJ1-1; the D gene is possibly TRBD1 (5 bases). CDR1 is MGHDK, CDR2 SYGVNS, per germline. The CDR3 length is 14 residues. Trimming took off 4 bases at V and 3 bases at J, with 12 bases between the two ends.

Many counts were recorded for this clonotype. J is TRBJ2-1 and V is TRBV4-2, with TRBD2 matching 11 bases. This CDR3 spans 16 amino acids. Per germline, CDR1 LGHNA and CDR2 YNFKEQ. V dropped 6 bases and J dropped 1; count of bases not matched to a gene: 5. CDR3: CASRLTSGSSYNEQFF. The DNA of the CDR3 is TGTGCCAGCAGATTAACTAGCGGGAGTTCCTACAATGAGCAGTTCTTC.

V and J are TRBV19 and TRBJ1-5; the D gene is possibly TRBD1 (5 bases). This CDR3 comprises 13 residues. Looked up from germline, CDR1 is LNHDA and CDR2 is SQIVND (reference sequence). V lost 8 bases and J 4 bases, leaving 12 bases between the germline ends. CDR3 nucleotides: TGTGCCAGTGGTCACCCAGGGAATCAGCCCCAGCATTTT. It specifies CASGHPGNQPQHF.

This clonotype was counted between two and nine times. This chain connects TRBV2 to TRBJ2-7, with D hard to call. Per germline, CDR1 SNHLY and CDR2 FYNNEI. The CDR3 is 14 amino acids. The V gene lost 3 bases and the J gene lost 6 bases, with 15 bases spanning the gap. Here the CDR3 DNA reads TGTGCCAGCAGTGACTCCTCTGGGGTTCGCGAGCAGTACTTC. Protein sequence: CASSDSSGVREQYF.

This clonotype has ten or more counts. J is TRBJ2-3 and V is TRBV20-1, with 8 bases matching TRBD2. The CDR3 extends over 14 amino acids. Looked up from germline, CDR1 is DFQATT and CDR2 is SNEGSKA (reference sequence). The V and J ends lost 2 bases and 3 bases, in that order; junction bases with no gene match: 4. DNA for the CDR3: TGCAGTGCTAGAAAAGCGGGGGTTACAGATACGCAGTATTTT. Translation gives CSARKAGVTDTQYF.

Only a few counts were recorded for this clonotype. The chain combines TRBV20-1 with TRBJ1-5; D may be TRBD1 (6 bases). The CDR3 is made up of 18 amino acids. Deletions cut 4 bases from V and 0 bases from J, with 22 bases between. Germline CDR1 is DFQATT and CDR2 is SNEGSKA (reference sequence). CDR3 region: CSATLQGRGGYSNQPQHF. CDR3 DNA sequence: TGCAGTGCTACCCTACAGGGACGGGGGGGCTATAGCAATCAGCCCCAGCATTTT.

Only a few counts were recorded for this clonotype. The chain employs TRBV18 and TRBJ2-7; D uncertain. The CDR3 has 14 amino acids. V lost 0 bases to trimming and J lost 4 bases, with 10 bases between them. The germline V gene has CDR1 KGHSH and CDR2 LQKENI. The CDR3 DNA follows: TGTGCCAGCTCACCACCAGGAACCAGATACGAGCAGTACTTC. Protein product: CASSPPGTRYEQYF.